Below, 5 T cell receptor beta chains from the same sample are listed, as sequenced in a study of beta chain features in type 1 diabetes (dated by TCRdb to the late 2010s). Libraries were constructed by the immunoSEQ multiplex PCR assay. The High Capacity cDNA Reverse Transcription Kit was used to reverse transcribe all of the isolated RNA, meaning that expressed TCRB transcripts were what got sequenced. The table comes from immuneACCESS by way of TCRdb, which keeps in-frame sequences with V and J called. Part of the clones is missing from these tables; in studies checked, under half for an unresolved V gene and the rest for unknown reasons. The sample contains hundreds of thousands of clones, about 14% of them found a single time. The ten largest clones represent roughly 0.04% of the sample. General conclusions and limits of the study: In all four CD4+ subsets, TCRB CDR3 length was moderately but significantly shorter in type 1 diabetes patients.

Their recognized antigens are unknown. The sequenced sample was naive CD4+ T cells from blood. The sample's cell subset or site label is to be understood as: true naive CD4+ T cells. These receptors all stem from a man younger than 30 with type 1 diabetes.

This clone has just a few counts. The CDR3 nucleotides are TGCAGCGTTTTTGATCAGGGGGCGACTGGCTACACCTTC. Amino acids: CSVFDQGATGYTF. V gene TRBV29-1 combines with J gene TRBJ1-2, with 8 positions matching TRBD1. V dropped 5 bases and J dropped 7; count of bases not matched to a gene: 9. This CDR3 is 13 amino acids long. Germline lookup yields CDR1 SQVTM and CDR2 ANQGSEA.

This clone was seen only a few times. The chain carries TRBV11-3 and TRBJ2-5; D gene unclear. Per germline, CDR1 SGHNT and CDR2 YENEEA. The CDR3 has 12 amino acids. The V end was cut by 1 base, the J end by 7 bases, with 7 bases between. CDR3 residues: CASSLATGTQYF. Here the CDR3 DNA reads TGTGCCAGCAGCTTAGCCACCGGGACCCAGTACTTC.

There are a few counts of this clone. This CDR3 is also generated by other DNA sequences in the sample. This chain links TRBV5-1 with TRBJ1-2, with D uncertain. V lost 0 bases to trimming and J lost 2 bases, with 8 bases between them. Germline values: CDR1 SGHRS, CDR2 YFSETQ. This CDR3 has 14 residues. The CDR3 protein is CASSLGQPNYGYTF. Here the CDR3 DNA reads TGCGCCAGCAGCTTGGGGCAGCCAAACTATGGCTACACCTTC.

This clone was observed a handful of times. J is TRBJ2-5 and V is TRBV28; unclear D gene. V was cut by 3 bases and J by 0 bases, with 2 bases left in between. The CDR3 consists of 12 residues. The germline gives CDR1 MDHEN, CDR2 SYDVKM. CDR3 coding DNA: TGTGCCAGCAGTTTGAACCAAGAGACCCAGTACTTC. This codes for CASSLNQETQYF.

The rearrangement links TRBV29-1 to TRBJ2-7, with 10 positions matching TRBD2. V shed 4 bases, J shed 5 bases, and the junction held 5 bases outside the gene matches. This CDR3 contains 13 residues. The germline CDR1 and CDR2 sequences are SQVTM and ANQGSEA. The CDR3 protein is CSVVSGRADEQYF. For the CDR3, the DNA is TGCAGCGTTGTCAGCGGGAGGGCCGACGAGCAGTACTTC.